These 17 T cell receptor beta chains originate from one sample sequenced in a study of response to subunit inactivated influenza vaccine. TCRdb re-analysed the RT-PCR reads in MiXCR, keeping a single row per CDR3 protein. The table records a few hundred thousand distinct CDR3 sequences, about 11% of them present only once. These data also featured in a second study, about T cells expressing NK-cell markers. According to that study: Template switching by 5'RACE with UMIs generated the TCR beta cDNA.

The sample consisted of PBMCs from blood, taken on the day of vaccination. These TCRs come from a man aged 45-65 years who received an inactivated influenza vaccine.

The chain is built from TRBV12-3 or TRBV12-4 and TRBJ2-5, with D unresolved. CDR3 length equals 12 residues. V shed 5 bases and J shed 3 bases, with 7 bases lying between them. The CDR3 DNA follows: TGTGCCAGCAGTCACGGTGAAGAGACCCAGTACTTC. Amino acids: CASSHGEETQYF.

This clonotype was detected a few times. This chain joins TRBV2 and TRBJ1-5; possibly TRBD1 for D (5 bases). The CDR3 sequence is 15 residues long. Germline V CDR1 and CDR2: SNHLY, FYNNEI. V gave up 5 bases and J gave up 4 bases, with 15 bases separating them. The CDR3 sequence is CASSPLRVSNQPQHF. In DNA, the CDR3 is TGTGCCAGCAGTCCCCTCAGGGTCTCAAATCAGCCCCAGCATTTT.

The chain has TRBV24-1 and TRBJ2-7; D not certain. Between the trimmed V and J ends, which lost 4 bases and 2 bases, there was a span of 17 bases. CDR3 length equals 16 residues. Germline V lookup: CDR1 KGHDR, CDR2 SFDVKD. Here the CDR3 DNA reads TGTGCCACCAGTGAGGTGACCGAGTTCTTAACCTACGAGCAGTACTTC. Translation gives CATSEVTEFLTYEQYF.

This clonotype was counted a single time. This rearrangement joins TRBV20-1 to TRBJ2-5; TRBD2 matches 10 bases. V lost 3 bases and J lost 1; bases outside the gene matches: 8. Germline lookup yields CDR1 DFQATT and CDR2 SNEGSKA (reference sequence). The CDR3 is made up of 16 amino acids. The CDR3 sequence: CSASSLTSGFQETQYF. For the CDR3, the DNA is TGCAGTGCTAGTAGTTTGACTAGCGGGTTCCAAGAGACCCAGTACTTC.

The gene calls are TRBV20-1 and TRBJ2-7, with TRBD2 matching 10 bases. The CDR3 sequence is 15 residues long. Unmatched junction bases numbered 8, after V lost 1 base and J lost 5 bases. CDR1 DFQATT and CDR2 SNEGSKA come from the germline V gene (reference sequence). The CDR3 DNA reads TGCAGTGCTAGAGTAGGTAGCGGGGGGTCGCACGAGCAGTACTTC. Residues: CSARVGSGGSHEQYF.

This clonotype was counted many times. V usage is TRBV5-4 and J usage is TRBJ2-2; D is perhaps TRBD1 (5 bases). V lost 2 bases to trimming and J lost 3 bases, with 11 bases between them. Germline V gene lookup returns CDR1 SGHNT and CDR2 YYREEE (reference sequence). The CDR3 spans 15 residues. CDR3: CASSFPTAHTGELFF. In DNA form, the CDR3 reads TGTGCCAGCAGCTTTCCGACAGCCCACACCGGGGAGCTGTTTTTT.

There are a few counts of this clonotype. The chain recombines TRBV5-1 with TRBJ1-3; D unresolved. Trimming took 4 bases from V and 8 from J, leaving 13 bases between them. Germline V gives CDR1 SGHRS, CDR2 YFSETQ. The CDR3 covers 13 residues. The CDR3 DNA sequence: TGCGCCAGCAGCGACTACGCCGGGGACACCATATATTTT. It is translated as CASSDYAGDTIYF. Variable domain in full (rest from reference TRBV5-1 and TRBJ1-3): KAGVTQTPRYLIKTRGQQVTLSCSPISGHRSVSWYQQTPGQGLQFLFEYFSETQRNKGNFPGRFSGRQFSNSRSEMNVSTLELGDSALYLCASSDYAGDTIYFGEGSWLTVV.

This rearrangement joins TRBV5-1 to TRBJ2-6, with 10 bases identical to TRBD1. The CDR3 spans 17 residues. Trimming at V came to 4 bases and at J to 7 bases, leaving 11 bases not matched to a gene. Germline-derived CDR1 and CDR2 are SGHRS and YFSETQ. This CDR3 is CASSQGQGLSVANVLTF. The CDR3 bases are TGCGCCAGCAGCCAGGGACAGGGGTTAAGTGTAGCCAACGTCCTGACTTTC.

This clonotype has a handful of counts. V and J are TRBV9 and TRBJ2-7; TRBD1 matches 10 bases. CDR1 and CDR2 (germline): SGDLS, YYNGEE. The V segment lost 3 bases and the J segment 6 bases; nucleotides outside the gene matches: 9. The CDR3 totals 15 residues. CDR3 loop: CASSATGTGVGEQYF. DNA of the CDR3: TGTGCCAGCAGCGCGACCGGGACAGGGGTAGGCGAGCAGTACTTC.

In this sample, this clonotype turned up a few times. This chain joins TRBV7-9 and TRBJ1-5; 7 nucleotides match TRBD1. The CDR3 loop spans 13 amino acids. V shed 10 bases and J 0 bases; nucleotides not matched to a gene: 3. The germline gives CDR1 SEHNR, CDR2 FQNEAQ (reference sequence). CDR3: CATGDSSNQPQHF. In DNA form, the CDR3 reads TGTGCCACAGGGGACAGTAGCAATCAGCCCCAGCATTTT.

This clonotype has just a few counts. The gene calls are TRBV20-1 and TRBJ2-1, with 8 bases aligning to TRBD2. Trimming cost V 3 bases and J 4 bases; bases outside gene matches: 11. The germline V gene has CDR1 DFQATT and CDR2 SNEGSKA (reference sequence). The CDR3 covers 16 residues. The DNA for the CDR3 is TGCAGTGCTAGCATCTCAAAGGGGACTAGTTACAATGAGCAGTTCTTC. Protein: CSASISKGTSYNEQFF.

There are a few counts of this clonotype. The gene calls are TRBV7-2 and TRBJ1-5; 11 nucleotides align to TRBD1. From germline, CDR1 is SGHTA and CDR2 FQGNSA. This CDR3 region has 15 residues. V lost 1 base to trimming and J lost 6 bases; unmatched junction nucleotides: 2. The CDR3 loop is CASSLGTGGRQPQHF. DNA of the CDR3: TGTGCCAGCAGCTTAGGGACAGGGGGCCGTCAGCCCCAGCATTTT.

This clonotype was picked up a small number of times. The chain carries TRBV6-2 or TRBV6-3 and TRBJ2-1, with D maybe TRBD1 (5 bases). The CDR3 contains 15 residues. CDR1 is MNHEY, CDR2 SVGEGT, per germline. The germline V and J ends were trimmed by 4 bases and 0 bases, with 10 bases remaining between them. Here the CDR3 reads CASSFQGRSYNEQFF. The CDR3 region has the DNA TGTGCCAGCAGTTTTCAGGGCCGCTCCTACAATGAGCAGTTCTTC.

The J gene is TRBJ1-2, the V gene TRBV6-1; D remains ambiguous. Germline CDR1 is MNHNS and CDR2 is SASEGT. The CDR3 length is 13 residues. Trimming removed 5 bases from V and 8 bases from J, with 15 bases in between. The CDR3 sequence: CASSKQNIRGYTF. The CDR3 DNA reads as TGTGCCAGCAGTAAACAGAACATTAGGGGCTACACCTTC.

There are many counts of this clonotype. DNA for the CDR3: TGTGCCAGCAGCTTAGCGGGAGTTGGGGCCAACGTCCTGACTTTC. It codes for CASSLAGVGANVLTF. The rearrangement links TRBV11-2 to TRBJ2-6, with a tentative D call TRBD2 (6 bases). Trimming removed 1 base from V and 3 bases from J, with 7 bases in between. CDR1 and CDR2 from the germline V gene are SGHAT and FQNNGV. The length of the CDR3 is 15 residues.

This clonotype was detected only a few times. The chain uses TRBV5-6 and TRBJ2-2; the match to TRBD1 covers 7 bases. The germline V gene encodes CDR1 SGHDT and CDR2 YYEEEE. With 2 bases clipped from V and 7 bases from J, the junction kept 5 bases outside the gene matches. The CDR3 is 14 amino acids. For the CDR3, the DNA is TGTGCCAGCAGCTTTACCGGGACAGACGGGGAGCTGTTTTTT. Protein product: CASSFTGTDGELFF. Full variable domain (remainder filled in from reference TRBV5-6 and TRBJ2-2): DAGVTQSPTHLIKTRGQQVTLRCSPKSGHDTVSWYQQALGQGPQFIFQYYEEEERQRGNFPDRFSGHQFPNYSSELNVNALLLGDSALYLCASSFTGTDGELFFGEGSRLTVL.

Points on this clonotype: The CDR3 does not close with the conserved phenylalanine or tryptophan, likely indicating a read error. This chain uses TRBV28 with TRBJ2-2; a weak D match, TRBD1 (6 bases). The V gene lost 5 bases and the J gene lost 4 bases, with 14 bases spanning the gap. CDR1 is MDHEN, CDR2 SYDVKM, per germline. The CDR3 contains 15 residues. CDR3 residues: CASSLHQGFTGELFY. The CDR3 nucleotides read TGTGCCAGCAGTCTCCACCAGGGGTTCACCGGGGAGCTGTTTTAT.